Sequencing of this TCR beta chain was carried out in a study of blood T cell repertoires in COVID-19. Study as a whole: There were acute and convalescent COVID-19 samples, and they came from the United States, Italy and Spain.

As processed by the authors: From reference gene primer amplification, estimates of nucleated cell counts were derived. Assay: immunoSEQ multiplex PCR; the TCRdb copy retains only in-frame clones and omits some. Clone size and the V and J calls come from that table; the DNA yielded D and trimming. The sample lists 270,000 or so clones; under 90% were seen once. The sample taken for sequencing was peripheral blood. The sequence came from a woman between 18 and 29 years old with acute or convalescent COVID-19.

In DNA, the CDR3 is TGCGCCAGCAGCCAAGAAGGGGCGGGAGGTAATTCACCCCTCCACTTT. Translating it yields CASSQEGAGGNSPLHF. J is TRBJ1-6 and V is TRBV4-1; possible D gene TRBD1, 5 bases. The CDR3 spans 16 residues. CDR1 and CDR2 from the germline V gene are MGHRA and YSYEKL. V was cut by 0 bases and J by 6 bases, with 12 bases left in between.